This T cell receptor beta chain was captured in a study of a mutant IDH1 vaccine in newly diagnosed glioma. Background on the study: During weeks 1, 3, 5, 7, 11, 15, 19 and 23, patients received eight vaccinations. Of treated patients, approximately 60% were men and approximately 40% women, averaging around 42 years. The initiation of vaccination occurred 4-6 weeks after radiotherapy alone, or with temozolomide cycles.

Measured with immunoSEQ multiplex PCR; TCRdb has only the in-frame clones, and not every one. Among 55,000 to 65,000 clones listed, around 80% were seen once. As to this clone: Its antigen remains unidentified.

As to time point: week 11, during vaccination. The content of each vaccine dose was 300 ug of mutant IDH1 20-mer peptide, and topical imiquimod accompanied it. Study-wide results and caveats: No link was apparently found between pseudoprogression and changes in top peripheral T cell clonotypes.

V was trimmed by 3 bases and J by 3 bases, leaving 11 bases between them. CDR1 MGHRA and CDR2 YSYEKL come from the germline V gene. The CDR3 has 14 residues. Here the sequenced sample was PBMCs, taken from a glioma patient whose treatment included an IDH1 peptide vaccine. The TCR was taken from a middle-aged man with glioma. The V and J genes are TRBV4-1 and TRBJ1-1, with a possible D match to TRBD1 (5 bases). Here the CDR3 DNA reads TGCGCCAGCAGCCATGCCAGGGAGGACACTGAAGCTTTCTTT. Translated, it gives CASSHAREDTEAFF.